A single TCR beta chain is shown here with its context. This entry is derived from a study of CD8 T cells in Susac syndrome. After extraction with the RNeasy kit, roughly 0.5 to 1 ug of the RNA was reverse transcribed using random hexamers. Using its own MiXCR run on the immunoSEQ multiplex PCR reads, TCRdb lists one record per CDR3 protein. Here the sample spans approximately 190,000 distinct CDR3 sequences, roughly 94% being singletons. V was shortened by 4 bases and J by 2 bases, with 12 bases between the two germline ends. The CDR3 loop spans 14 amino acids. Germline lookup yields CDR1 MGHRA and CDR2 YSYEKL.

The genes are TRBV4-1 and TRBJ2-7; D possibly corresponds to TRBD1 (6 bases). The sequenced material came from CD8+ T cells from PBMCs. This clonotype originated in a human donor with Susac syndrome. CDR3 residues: CASSRRDTTYEQYF. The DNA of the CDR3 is TGCGCCAGCAGCCGACGGGACACTACCTACGAGCAGTACTTC.